This TCR beta chain was found in a study of Ad26.COV2.S vaccination and SARS-CoV-2 variants. Overall study findings and caveats: Across vaccine and placebo recipients, the breadth of non-spike TCRs was similar. Using TCR breadth and depth analyses may have led to underestimated total T cell responses.

Treatment indicated: some 20 received Ad26.COV2.S at low or high dose, single or two shots; 5 received placebo; per-sample allocation not given. Sampling took place 63 days after the first vaccine or placebo injection. Aged 18-55 years, donor was enrolled in Boston around 2020. V lost 6 bases and J lost 4; bases outside the gene matches: 8. Germline CDR1 is MNHEY and CDR2 is SVGAGI. This CDR3 is 14 amino acids long. Points on this clone: What it binds is unknown.

The method was immunoSEQ multiplex PCR; TCRdb's version includes in-frame clones alone and lacks a portion of them. The sample yields 400,000 to 450,000 clones, around nine tenths seen once. Sequencing used peripheral blood, obtained in a trial of Ad26.COV2.S vaccine versus placebo. The V call is TRBV6-5, the J call TRBJ2-7; TRBD2 matches 8 bases. This receptor was identified in a person between 18 and 65 years old who received the Ad26.COV2.S COVID-19 vaccine or a placebo. The DNA of the CDR3 is TGTGCCAGCAGGGAGCTAGCGGGTAGTTACGAGCAGTACTTC. Residues: CASRELAGSYEQYF.